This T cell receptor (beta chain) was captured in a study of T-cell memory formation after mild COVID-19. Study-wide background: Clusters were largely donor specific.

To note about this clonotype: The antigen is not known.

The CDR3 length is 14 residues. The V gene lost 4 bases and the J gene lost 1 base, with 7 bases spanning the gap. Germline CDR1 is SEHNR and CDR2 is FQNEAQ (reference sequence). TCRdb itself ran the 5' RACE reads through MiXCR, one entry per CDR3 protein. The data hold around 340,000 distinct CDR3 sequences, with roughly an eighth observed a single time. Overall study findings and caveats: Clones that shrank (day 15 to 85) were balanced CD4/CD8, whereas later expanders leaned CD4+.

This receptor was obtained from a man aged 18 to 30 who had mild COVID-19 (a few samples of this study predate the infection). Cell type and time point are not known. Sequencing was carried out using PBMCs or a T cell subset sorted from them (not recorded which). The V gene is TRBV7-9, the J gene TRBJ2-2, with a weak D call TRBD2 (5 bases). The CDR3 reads CASSWAGNTGELFF. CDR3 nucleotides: TGTGCCAGCAGCTGGGCGGGGAACACCGGGGAGCTGTTTTTT.